This T cell receptor beta chain comes out of a study of vaccination effects on CD4 cells after COVID-19. The assay was immunoSEQ multiplex PCR, and TCRdb's table has in-frame clones only and misses some. The sample includes 30,000 to 45,000 clones, around 70% of them seen just once. The CDR3 runs 15 residues. Per germline, CDR1 SGDLS and CDR2 YYNGEE. Unmatched junction bases numbered 3, after V lost 0 bases and J lost 4 bases. ViraFEST used viral peptide pools to expand antigen-specific CD4+ T cells before sequencing. With more than 9 days of culture completed, CD4+ T cells were isolated. Each vaccine recipient was nucleocapsid antibody negative and had no prior SARS-CoV-2 infection. The culture medium for 1.5 million to 2.5 million PBMC per well included about 10 IU/ml IL-2 and 8.5 to 10 ug/ml peptides. This clone was detected only a few times. Its specificity is not known.

V gene TRBV9 combines with J gene TRBJ2-1; TRBD2 matches at 8 bases. The TCR comes from a human donor who received a COVID-19 vaccine. The source material was CD4+ T cells from PBMCs cultured with SARS-CoV-2 spike peptides, sampled before COVID-19 vaccination. The DNA of the CDR3 is TGTGCCAGCAGCGTAGCTACGGGAGGGTACAATGAGCAGTTCTTC. Translation gives CASSVATGGYNEQFF. Based on the CDR3 plus reference TRBV9 and TRBJ2-1, the full variable domain is DSGVTQTPKHLITATGQRVTLRCSPRSGDLSVYWYQQSLDQGLQFLIQYYNGEERAKGNILERFSAQQFPDLHSELNLSSLELGDSALYFCASSVATGGYNEQFFGPGTRLTVL.